This T cell receptor beta chain was sequenced in a study of blood T cell repertoires in COVID-19. Germline CDR1 reads SGHVS; CDR2 reads FQNEAQ. The length of the CDR3 is 12 residues. V was pared by 1 base and J by 7 bases, with 7 bases between. Using immunoSEQ multiplex PCR, the repertoire was profiled, and TCRdb retains in-frame clones only, with some absent. Of 200,000 to 250,000 clones listed, 82% are singletons. Sequencing used peripheral blood. The chain links TRBV7-8 to TRBJ1-1, with D possibly TRBD1 on 5 matching bases. The sequence came from a woman older than 75 with COVID-19, enrolled during active disease. The CDR3 loop is CASSLDRYEAFF. CDR3 nucleotide sequence: TGTGCCAGCAGCTTAGACAGGTATGAAGCTTTCTTT. The full variable domain, rest sourced from reference TRBV7-8 and TRBJ1-1, is GAGVSQSPRYKVAKRGQDVALRCDPISGHVSLFWYQQALGQGPEFLTYFQNEAQLDKSGLPSDRFFAERPEGSVSTLKIQRTQQEDSAVYLCASSLDRYEAFFGQGTRLTVV.